This T cell receptor (beta chain) was identified during a study of blood T cells in healthy people across ages. Germline V gene lookup returns CDR1 SGHTA and CDR2 FQGNSA. The CDR3 sequence is 16 residues long. On this clonotype: Its target is unknown. At one boundary the junction diverges from the germline segment, which might be a read error.

Alongside a J-beta primer mix, a sample-barcoded 5' primer served in a second PCR lasting roughly 6 to 12 cycles. TCRdb re-analysed the 5' RACE reads in MiXCR, keeping a single row per CDR3 protein. The table lists 1.5 million to 2 million distinct CDR3 sequences, 25% to 30% of them singletons. Whole-study findings and limits: Researchers deemed the diversity estimates from one million T cells underestimates. TCR beta diversity per million T cells fell roughly linearly with age.

The sequencing sample was made of blood. The sequence was obtained from a woman in her 30s in good health. The V gene is TRBV7-2, the J gene TRBJ2-5; D possibly corresponds to TRBD2 (6 bases). Gene TRBJ2-7 matches the end of the DNA better, so the J call may be wrong. The CDR3 DNA reads as TGTGCCAGCAACTTAGCTTCGGGGGTCGCTTCGTACGAGCAGTACTTC. This encodes CASNLASGVASYEQYF.